The rows below give T cell receptor beta chains drawn from one sample of a study of CD8 T cells in ankylosing spondylitis. TCRdb passed the 5' RACE reads through MiXCR, listing each CDR3 protein once. The table lists more than 600,000 distinct CDR3 sequences, around 20% of them singletons. Sample: blood, either unsorted or a sorted T cell fraction (not recorded which). The receptors stem from a male donor with ankylosing spondylitis. The CDR3 runs from the conserved cysteine through the conserved F or W. A D gene is named only where the DNA matches it firmly. Where a row states a size, it is once, few, many or the class of an expanded clone; other rows omit it.

size	J	D	V	CDR3	DNA
few	TRBJ1-3	TRBD1	TRBV20-1	CSARGHRDRGGNTIYF	TGCAGTGCTAGAGGTCACCGGGACAGGGGGGGAAACACCATATATTTT
.	TRBJ1-4	.	TRBV4-2	CASSRWVADDNEKLFF	TGTGCCAGCAGCCGCTGGGTGGCCGATGATAATGAAAAACTGTTTTTT
.	TRBJ2-5	.	TRBV5-1	CASRSWGEYQETQYF	TGCGCCAGCAGATCTTGGGGAGAATACCAAGAGACCCAGTACTTC
few	TRBJ2-3	.	TRBV2	CASQGFAVADTQYF	TGTGCCAGCCAGGGGTTCGCGGTCGCAGATACGCAGTATTTT
many	TRBJ2-1	.	TRBV4-1	CASSRGDEQFF	TGCGCCAGCAGTCGCGGGGATGAGCAGTTCTTC
few	TRBJ2-1	.	TRBV15	CATSREGKTGSYNEQFF	TGTGCCACCAGCAGAGAGGGGAAGACAGGATCCTACAATGAGCAGTTCTTC
.	TRBJ1-6	.	TRBV21-1	CASNKSGTGGYHSPLHF	TGTGCCAGCAACAAAAGTGGGACAGGGGGTTATCATTCACCCCTCCACTTT
.	TRBJ2-3	TRBD2	TRBV7-3	CASSASGGGTDTQYF	TGTGCCAGCAGCGCTAGCGGGGGGGGCACAGATACGCAGTATTTT
.	TRBJ2-5	TRBD2	TRBV20-1	CSARAPLAGVKETQYF	TGCAGTGCTAGAGCCCCCCTAGCGGGGGTTAAAGAGACCCAGTACTTC
.	TRBJ2-1	.	TRBV5-1	CASSLGAVGDNYNEQFF	TGCGCCAGCAGCTTGGGAGCGGTGGGGGACAACTACAATGAGCAGTTCTTC